These 26 T cell receptor beta chains share one sample of origin, sequenced in a study of control samples from healthy donors and cancer patients. Only in-frame clones appear in the TCRdb table, and some are missing; sequencing was by immunoSEQ multiplex PCR. The sample yields about 130,000 clones, nearly 90% seen once. The sequenced material came from PBMCs. The receptor source for this set is a man aged 45-65 years with head and neck cancer.

The chain has TRBV6-5 and TRBJ2-1, with a possible D match to TRBD2 (6 bases). Germline lookup yields CDR1 MNHEY and CDR2 SVGAGI. With 1 base removed from V and 6 bases from J, the gap between germline ends came to 16 bases. The CDR3 consists of 16 residues. CDR3: CASSYFRTGGPNEQFF. For the CDR3, the DNA is TGTGCCAGCAGTTACTTCAGAACCGGGGGACCCAATGAGCAGTTCTTC.

The V gene is TRBV2, the J gene TRBJ1-6, with D perhaps matching TRBD1 (6 bases). The CDR3 runs 15 residues. Per germline, CDR1 SNHLY and CDR2 FYNNEI. V gave up 5 bases and J gave up 5 bases, with 13 bases separating them. The CDR3 DNA is TGTGCCAGCAGTTTCTCCGGACAGAATAATTCACCCCTCCACTTT. Residues: CASSFSGQNNSPLHF.

The CDR3 region has the DNA TGCGCCAGCAGCGGGGACGCAGCCTACGAGCAGTACTTC. This codes for CASSGDAAYEQYF. This rearrangement joins TRBV5-1 to TRBJ2-7; D is perhaps TRBD1 or TRBD2 (5 bases each). Per germline, CDR1 SGHRS and CDR2 YFSETQ. This CDR3 is built from 13 residues. V was trimmed by 4 bases and J by 2 bases, leaving 10 bases between them.

The J gene is TRBJ1-1, the V gene TRBV21-1. TRBV21-1 is listed as a pseudogene. There are 13 residues in the CDR3. The CDR3 DNA follows: TGTGCCAGCAGCAATAGGTTGGCCACTGAAGCTTTCTTT. This translates into CASSNRLATEAFF.

The CDR3 protein is CASSRSGGADTGELFF. CDR3 nucleotides: TGTGCCAGCAGCCGTAGCGGGGGGGCCGACACCGGGGAGCTGTTTTTT. This sequence joins TRBV4-2 and TRBJ2-2, with 11 bases that match TRBD2. CDR3 length: 16 residues. Unmatched junction bases numbered 4, after V lost 4 bases and J lost 3 bases. Germline CDR1 is LGHNA and CDR2 is YNFKEQ.

This sequence joins TRBV19 and TRBJ2-2; D is uncertain. Germline V gene sequence: CDR1 LNHDA, CDR2 SQIVND (reference sequence). V was trimmed by 5 bases and J by 6 bases, leaving 13 bases between them. The CDR3 totals 14 residues. The CDR3, as DNA: TGTGCCAGTAGTCCCCCGGAGTGGCCCGGGGAGCTGTTTTTT. Its translation: CASSPPEWPGELFF.

The CDR3 reads CASSFYPLTGQPHEQYF. DNA of the CDR3: TGTGCCAGCAGCTTTTATCCCTTGACAGGGCAGCCCCACGAGCAGTACTTC. This sequence joins TRBV27 and TRBJ2-7; 7 bases line up with TRBD1. The CDR3 covers 17 residues. From germline, CDR1 is MNHEY and CDR2 SMNVEV (reference sequence). The trim removed 6 bases at V and 5 bases at J, leaving 19 bases unmatched.

The rearrangement links TRBV19 to TRBJ1-2; D is unresolved. The CDR3 runs to 15 residues. Germline-derived CDR1 and CDR2 are LNHDA and SQIVND (reference sequence). Trimming removed 1 base from V and 4 bases from J, with 13 bases in between. As DNA, the CDR3 is TGTGCCAGTAGTATAGCGACGGGAGGGAGCTATGGCTACACCTTC. Translation gives CASSIATGGSYGYTF.

This chain uses TRBV9 with TRBJ1-1; 8 positions match TRBD1. This CDR3 region has 12 residues. V lost 3 bases and J lost 6; bases outside the gene matches: 1. Germline V gives CDR1 SGDLS, CDR2 YYNGEE. CDR3 amino acids: CASSGQGSEAFF. Written as DNA, the CDR3 is TGTGCCAGCAGCGGACAGGGGTCTGAAGCTTTCTTT.

The chain combines TRBV6-1 with TRBJ1-3, with D unclear. CDR1 and CDR2 (germline): MNHNS, SASEGT. Trimming stripped 2 bases from V and 5 bases from J, with 13 bases between. The CDR3 extends over 15 amino acids. CDR3 region: CASSEQGIDRNTIYF. The CDR3 region has the DNA TGTGCCAGCAGTGAACAAGGCATTGATAGAAACACCATATATTTT.

A single count supports this clone. This chain uses TRBV27 with TRBJ1-6; D is possibly TRBD1 (6 bases). The V and J ends lost 0 bases and 0 bases respectively, with 12 bases between them. Germline CDR1 is MNHEY and CDR2 is SMNVEV (reference sequence). This CDR3 is 18 amino acids long. Here the CDR3 DNA reads TGTGCCAGCAGTTTATCAAGGGGGGGGTACTCCTATAATTCACCCCTCCACTTT. This sequence encodes CASSLSRGGYSYNSPLHF.

The genes are TRBV5-1 and TRBJ2-5, with 11 bases identical to TRBD2. The germline V gene has CDR1 SGHRS and CDR2 YFSETQ. Unmatched junction bases numbered 3, after V lost 0 bases and J lost 5 bases. CDR3 size: 15 residues. The CDR3 loop is CASSLASGGSETQYF. CDR3 DNA: TGCGCCAGCAGCTTGGCTAGCGGGGGGAGTGAGACCCAGTACTTC.

The chain recombines TRBV7-2 with TRBJ2-7, with 7 bases matching TRBD2. The trim removed 5 bases at V and 10 bases at J, leaving 8 bases unmatched. This CDR3 comprises 12 residues. Germline V gives CDR1 SGHTA, CDR2 FQGNSA. This CDR3 is CASSAGPGGQYF. Written as DNA, the CDR3 is TGTGCCAGCAGCGCGGGACCGGGAGGCCAGTACTTC.

The rearrangement links TRBV28 to TRBJ1-5; D is ambiguous. V shed 2 bases and J shed 0 bases, with 17 bases lying between them. The germline CDR1 and CDR2 sequences are MDHEN and SYDVKM. The CDR3 covers 18 residues. The CDR3 spells CASSLAYRPLHSNQPQHF. The CDR3 DNA sequence: TGTGCCAGCAGTTTAGCTTACCGACCATTGCATAGCAATCAGCCCCAGCATTTT.

The genes are TRBV7-3 and TRBJ2-7; maybe TRBD2 (6 bases). V lost 4 bases to trimming and J lost 2 bases, with 9 bases between them. Germline V lookup: CDR1 SGHTA, CDR2 FQGTGA. The CDR3 is 13 amino acids. CDR3 coding DNA: TGTGCCAGCAGCTCCTGGAGGGCCTACGAGCAGTACTTC. Its protein product is CASSSWRAYEQYF. Variable domain in full (rest from reference TRBV7-3 and TRBJ2-7): GAGVSQTPSNKVTEKGKYVELRCDPISGHTALYWYRQSLGQGPEFLIYFQGTGAADDSGLPNDRFFAVRPEGSVSTLKIQRTERGDSAVYLCASSSWRAYEQYFGPGTRLTVT.

The genes are TRBV24-1 and TRBJ2-6, with D hard to call. Germline values: CDR1 KGHDR, CDR2 SFDVKD. The CDR3 covers 18 residues. V was shortened by 5 bases and J by 0 bases, with 16 bases between the two germline ends. The CDR3 loop is CATSAQEVTDSGANVLTF. CDR3 in DNA: TGTGCCACCAGTGCACAAGAGGTCACCGACTCTGGGGCCAACGTCCTGACTTTC.

In this sample, this clone turned up a few times. V and J are TRBV6-5 and TRBJ1-6; D unclear. V was clipped by 2 bases and J by 7 bases, with 9 bases between them. The CDR3 contains 14 residues. Germline loops: CDR1 MNHEY, CDR2 SVGAGI. The CDR3 region has the DNA TGTGCCAGCAGTTACCAGATTTACAATTCACCCCTCCACTTT. It specifies CASSYQIYNSPLHF.

This clone was picked up a small number of times. V and J are TRBV3-1 (or the pseudogene TRBV3-2) and TRBJ1-5; D uncertain. CDR1 LGHDT and CDR2 YNNKEL come from the germline V gene (reference sequence). V lost 5 bases, J lost 5 bases, and 10 bases lay in between. CDR3 length equals 13 residues. CDR3 protein: CASSSGFDQPQHF. In nucleotides, the CDR3 is TGTGCCAGCAGCTCCGGTTTCGATCAGCCCCAGCATTTT.

This sequence joins TRBV10-3 and TRBJ2-2, with TRBD2 matching over 11 bases. The junction had 21 bases not matched to a gene; V was cut back by 6 bases and J by 3 bases. This CDR3 region has 21 residues. The germline V gene encodes CDR1 ENHRY and CDR2 SYGVKD. The CDR3 spells CAISDYTSGSEKSSDTGELFF. The CDR3 bases are TGTGCCATCAGCGACTACACTAGCGGGAGTGAAAAATCGTCAGACACCGGGGAGCTGTTTTTT.

The J gene is TRBJ2-5, the V gene TRBV19, with 8 bases fitting TRBD1. Germline V gene sequence: CDR1 LNHDA, CDR2 SQIVND (reference sequence). The length of the CDR3 is 14 residues. Trimming took 6 bases from V and 2 from J; bases not matched to a gene: 5. The CDR3 protein is CASSRQGRQETQYF. The CDR3, as DNA: TGTGCCAGTAGCAGACAGGGGCGGCAAGAGACCCAGTACTTC.

This clone has only a few counts. J is TRBJ2-3 and V is TRBV2; D is possibly TRBD2 (6 bases). The CDR3 spans 13 residues. V was pared by 6 bases and J by 2 bases, with 9 bases between. Germline CDR1 and CDR2: SNHLY and FYNNEI. CDR3 loop: CASRGLITDTQYF. CDR3 nucleotides: TGTGCCAGCAGGGGACTCATCACAGATACGCAGTATTTT.

This sequence joins TRBV6-5 and TRBJ1-1; perhaps TRBD1 as D (5 bases). Germline V lookup: CDR1 MNHEY, CDR2 SVGAGI. Trimming stripped 2 bases from V and 0 bases from J, with 10 bases between. The CDR3 extends over 15 amino acids. The CDR3 bases are TGTGCCAGCAGTTACGGGGCCACCTTGAACACTGAAGCTTTCTTT. As protein: CASSYGATLNTEAFF.

This clone was picked up a small number of times. The V call is TRBV27, the J call TRBJ2-7; TRBD2 aligns across 12 bases. Germline CDR1 MNHEY, CDR2 SMNVEV (reference sequence). The CDR3 is 16 residues long. Germline trimming cut 5 bases from V and 3 bases from J; bases unmatched to any gene: 8. The CDR3 DNA reads as TGTGCCAGCAGTCCGCGGACTAGCGGGACCCTCTACGAGCAGTACTTC. Its translation: CASSPRTSGTLYEQYF.

This clone appeared once. The J gene is TRBJ1-2, the V gene TRBV6-5, with TRBD1 as a possible D gene (6 bases). V was clipped by 7 bases and J by 1 base, with 10 bases between them. CDR1 and CDR2 from the germline V gene are MNHEY and SVGAGI. The CDR3 is 13 residues long. The CDR3, as DNA: TGTGCCAGCACCCAGGGGATTAACTATGGCTACACCTTC. This gives the protein CASTQGINYGYTF.

The J gene is TRBJ2-7, the V gene TRBV9; 12 nucleotides align to TRBD2. Trimming removed 4 bases from V and 5 bases from J; junction bases left unmatched: 10. CDR1 is SGDLS and CDR2 is YYNGEE in the germline V gene. This CDR3 spans 16 amino acids. The CDR3 DNA reads TGTGCCAGCAGCAAATCAGGACTAGCGGGAAATCACGAGCAGTACTTC. Protein product: CASSKSGLAGNHEQYF.

The chain joins TRBV6-5 to TRBJ2-1, with 7 bases identical to TRBD1. Germline V gene data show CDR1 as MNHEY and CDR2 as SVGAGI. The CDR3 is 14 amino acids. The trim removed 5 bases at V and 4 bases at J, leaving 5 bases unmatched. The CDR3: CASSPNRGYNEQFF. The CDR3 nucleotides are TGTGCCAGCAGTCCGAACAGGGGTTACAATGAGCAGTTCTTC.